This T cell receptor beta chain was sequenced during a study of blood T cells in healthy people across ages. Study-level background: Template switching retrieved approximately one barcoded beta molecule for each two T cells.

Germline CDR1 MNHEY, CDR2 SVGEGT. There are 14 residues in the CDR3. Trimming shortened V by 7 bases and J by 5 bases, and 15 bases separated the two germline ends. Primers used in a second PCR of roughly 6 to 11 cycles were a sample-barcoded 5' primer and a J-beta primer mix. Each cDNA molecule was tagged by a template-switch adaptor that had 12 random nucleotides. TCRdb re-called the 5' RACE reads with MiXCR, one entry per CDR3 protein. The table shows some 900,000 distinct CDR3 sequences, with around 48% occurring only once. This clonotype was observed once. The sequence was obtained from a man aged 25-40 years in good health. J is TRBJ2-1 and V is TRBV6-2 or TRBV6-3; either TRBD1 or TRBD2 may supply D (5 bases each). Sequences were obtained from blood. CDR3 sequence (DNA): TGTGCCAGCAAACCGGGGCCGAATGACAATGAGCAGTTCTTC. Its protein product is CASKPGPNDNEQFF.